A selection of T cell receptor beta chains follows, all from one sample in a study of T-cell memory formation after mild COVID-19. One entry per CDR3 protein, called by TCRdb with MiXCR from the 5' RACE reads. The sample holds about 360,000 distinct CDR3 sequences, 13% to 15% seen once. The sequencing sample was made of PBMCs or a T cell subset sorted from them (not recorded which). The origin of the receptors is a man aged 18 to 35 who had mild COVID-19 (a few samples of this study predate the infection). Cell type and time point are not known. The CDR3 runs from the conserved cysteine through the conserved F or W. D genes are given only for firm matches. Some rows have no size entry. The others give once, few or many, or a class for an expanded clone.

CDR3nt: TGTGCCAGCAGGATGACAGGGTCCGGGGAGCTGTTTTTT
CDR3aa: CASRMTGSGELFF
d_gene: TRBD1
len: 13
j_gene: TRBJ2-2
v_gene: TRBV12-3/TRBV12-4
abundance: few

CDR3nt: TGTGCCAGCTCACCTCGGGGGAGTGAAAAACTGTTTTTT
CDR3aa: CASSPRGSEKLFF
d_gene: NA
len: 13
j_gene: TRBJ1-4
v_gene: TRBV18
abundance: few

CDR3nt: TGTGCCAGCAGCTTACACTACAGGGGCTCTGGAAACACCATATATTTT
CDR3aa: CASSLHYRGSGNTIYF
d_gene: TRBD1
len: 16
j_gene: TRBJ1-3
v_gene: TRBV11-2
abundance: NA

CDR3nt: TGTGCCAGCAGCCCGGGACTAGCGGGGGACACCAACACCGGGGAGCTGTTTTTT
CDR3aa: CASSPGLAGDTNTGELFF
d_gene: TRBD2
len: 18
j_gene: TRBJ2-2
v_gene: TRBV5-6
abundance: NA

CDR3nt: TGTGCCAGCAGGGCCGGCTATGGCTACACCTTC
CDR3aa: CASRAGYGYTF
d_gene: NA
len: 11
j_gene: TRBJ1-2
v_gene: TRBV12-3/TRBV12-4
abundance: many

CDR3nt: TGCAGTGCTGCGGACAGGTCGGTCACTGGAAACACCATATATTTT
CDR3aa: CSAADRSVTGNTIYF
d_gene: TRBD1
len: 15
j_gene: TRBJ1-3
v_gene: TRBV20-1
abundance: few

CDR3nt: TGTGCCAGCAGCTACACACAGGGAAACCCTCAGTACTTC
CDR3aa: CASSYTQGNPQYF
d_gene: NA
len: 13
j_gene: TRBJ2-4
v_gene: TRBV6-5
abundance: NA

CDR3nt: TGTGCCAGCAGCTCCGGGGGGGTGTATGGCTACACCTTC
CDR3aa: CASSSGGVYGYTF
d_gene: NA
len: 13
j_gene: TRBJ1-2
v_gene: TRBV7-2
abundance: NA

CDR3nt: TGTGCCAGCTTGGGACAGTTTTTTAACAATCAGCCCCAGCATTTT
CDR3aa: CASLGQFFNNQPQHF
d_gene: TRBD1
len: 15
j_gene: TRBJ1-5
v_gene: TRBV27
abundance: few

CDR3nt: TGCAGTGCTAGAGGGGAGGGACCGAAGACTGAAGCTTTCTTT
CDR3aa: CSARGEGPKTEAFF
d_gene: NA
len: 14
j_gene: TRBJ1-1
v_gene: TRBV20-1
abundance: NA

CDR3nt: TGTGCCAGCAGCCTGACGACAGGGAAAGATTCACCCCTCCACTTT
CDR3aa: CASSLTTGKDSPLHF
d_gene: TRBD1
len: 15
j_gene: TRBJ1-6
v_gene: TRBV11-2
abundance: NA

CDR3nt: TGTGCCAGCGGACGTCAACTAGCGGGGGGGTATACCGGGGAGCTGTTTTTT
CDR3aa: CASGRQLAGGYTGELFF
d_gene: TRBD2
len: 17
j_gene: TRBJ2-2
v_gene: TRBV7-9
abundance: many

CDR3nt: TGCAGTGCTAGTCGAGACACAAGCTCCTACAATGAGCAGTTCTTC
CDR3aa: CSASRDTSSYNEQFF
d_gene: NA
len: 15
j_gene: TRBJ2-1
v_gene: TRBV20-1
abundance: NA

CDR3nt: TGTGCCAGCAGCTTGGGGATAGGAGGGCTTGGAGGGTATTCACCCCTCCACTTT
CDR3aa: CASSLGIGGLGGYSPLHF
d_gene: NA
len: 18
j_gene: TRBJ1-6
v_gene: TRBV5-5
abundance: once

CDR3nt: TGCAGCGTTGCTCAGAATAATGAAAAACTGTTTTTT
CDR3aa: CSVAQNNEKLFF
d_gene: NA
len: 12
j_gene: TRBJ1-4
v_gene: TRBV29-1
abundance: NA

CDR3nt: TGCGCCAGCAGCTTGACAGGGGGTTCTGGCTACACCTTC
CDR3aa: CASSLTGGSGYTF
d_gene: TRBD1
len: 13
j_gene: TRBJ1-2
v_gene: TRBV5-1
abundance: NA

CDR3nt: TGCAGCGTTCGACAGGGGCTGGGCACAGATACGCAGTATTTT
CDR3aa: CSVRQGLGTDTQYF
d_gene: TRBD1
len: 14
j_gene: TRBJ2-3
v_gene: TRBV29-1
abundance: NA

CDR3nt: TGCAGCGTTGAAGATCCTAGAGGGACAATCTACGAGCAGTACTTC
CDR3aa: CSVEDPRGTIYEQYF
d_gene: NA
len: 15
j_gene: TRBJ2-7
v_gene: TRBV29-1
abundance: few

CDR3nt: TGTGCCAGCAGCGGAGACAGGGTCGCGTACATTCAGTACTTC
CDR3aa: CASSGDRVAYIQYF
d_gene: TRBD1
len: 14
j_gene: TRBJ2-4
v_gene: TRBV7-9
abundance: NA

CDR3nt: TGCGCCAGCAGCTCCTCCGGTGCCGTCCCAGGGGTCAAGCAGTATTTT
CDR3aa: CASSSSGAVPGVKQYF
d_gene: NA
len: 16
j_gene: TRBJ2-3
v_gene: TRBV5-1
abundance: few

CDR3nt: TGCGCCAGCAGCTGGGGGGGTACCCAGACCCTCCACTTT
CDR3aa: CASSWGGTQTLHF
d_gene: NA
len: 13
j_gene: TRBJ1-6
v_gene: TRBV5-1
abundance: few

CDR3nt: TGTGCCAGCAGTTACTTACGGGACGGAGTCACTGAAGCTTTCTTT
CDR3aa: CASSYLRDGVTEAFF
d_gene: NA
len: 15
j_gene: TRBJ1-1
v_gene: TRBV6-5
abundance: few

CDR3nt: TGTGCCAGCAGCTTTACAGGGAGCACTGAAGCTTTCTTT
CDR3aa: CASSFTGSTEAFF
d_gene: NA
len: 13
j_gene: TRBJ1-1
v_gene: TRBV7-9
abundance: NA

CDR3nt: TGTGCCAGCAGTCAGGGACTTACAGGGTACCGGGAAAAACTGTTTTTT
CDR3aa: CASSQGLTGYREKLFF
d_gene: NA
len: 16
j_gene: TRBJ1-4
v_gene: TRBV6-5
abundance: few

CDR3nt: TGCGCCAGCAGCTTGAATCCAGGCGGGGAAGAGACCCAGTACTTC
CDR3aa: CASSLNPGGEETQYF
d_gene: NA
len: 15
j_gene: TRBJ2-5
v_gene: TRBV5-1
abundance: few